Each of the 24 T cell receptor beta chains below was sequenced from the same sample in a study of shared clonotypes between healthy human individuals. Some clones are missing from TCRdb's copy, which holds only in-frame ones; the method was immunoSEQ multiplex PCR. The sample includes millions of clones, about 93% of them seen just once. CD45RO-negative cells were positively selected for CCR7, leaving out terminally differentiated effector memory CD45RA+ cells. Sequencing was performed on naive CD8+ T cells from PBMCs. The source is a man between 18 and 35 years old in good health. Some clones in this sample may be carry-over from other donors' samples.

This sequence joins TRBV13 and TRBJ2-2; D not resolved. With 0 bases removed from V and 6 bases from J, the gap between germline ends came to 11 bases. Per germline, CDR1 PRHDT and CDR2 FYEKMQ (reference sequence). The CDR3 spans 15 residues. CDR3 nucleotide sequence: TGTGCCAGCAGCTTAGGCTTTTTAGCCCCCGGGGAGCTGTTTTTT. It translates to CASSLGFLAPGELFF.

The chain joins TRBV28 to TRBJ2-1; TRBD2 might be the D (6 bases). The CDR3 length is 15 residues. The germline gives CDR1 MDHEN, CDR2 SYDVKM. V lost 3 bases, J lost 5 bases, and 14 bases lay in between. CDR3 protein: CASSFLGGAHNEQFF. The DNA for the CDR3 is TGTGCCAGCAGTTTTTTGGGGGGAGCCCACAATGAGCAGTTCTTC.

This chain uses TRBV5-5 with TRBJ2-2; TRBD2 agrees at 8 bases. This CDR3 is 15 amino acids long. After removal of 2 bases from V and 6 bases from J, the junction contained 6 bases not matched to a gene. From germline, CDR1 is SGHKS and CDR2 YYEKEE (reference sequence). In nucleotides, the CDR3 is TGTGCCAGCAGCTTATGGACTAGCTCCGCCGGGGAGCTGTTTTTT. Its translation is CASSLWTSSAGELFF.

In the case of this clone: Other DNA sequences of this sample code for an identical CDR3. In DNA, the CDR3 is TGTGCCAGCAGTTTACTCAGGAGTAGCTACGAGCAGTACTTC. It codes for CASSLLRSSYEQYF. The chain is built from TRBV28 and TRBJ2-7; no clear D. V was trimmed by 2 bases and J by 3 bases, leaving 11 bases between them. This CDR3 region has 14 residues. Germline CDR1 and CDR2: MDHEN and SYDVKM.

The chain combines TRBV7-8 with TRBJ1-1; D possibly corresponds to TRBD1 (6 bases). Trimming pared 5 bases from V and 1 base from J, leaving 17 bases between. Germline-derived CDR1 and CDR2 are SGHVS and FQNEAQ. The CDR3 has 16 amino acids. The CDR3 reads CASSGPKGGRNTEAFF. The CDR3 DNA reads TGTGCCAGCAGCGGGCCCAAAGGGGGGAGGAACACTGAAGCTTTCTTT.

The chain couples TRBV7-9 to TRBJ1-2, with 9 bases that match TRBD1. V shed 6 bases, J shed 1 base, and the junction held 9 bases outside the gene matches. The germline V gene has CDR1 SEHNR and CDR2 FQNEAQ (reference sequence). The length of the CDR3 is 16 residues. CDR3: CASSLRTGEINYGYTF. In DNA, the CDR3 is TGTGCCAGCAGTTTGCGGACAGGGGAAATTAACTATGGCTACACCTTC.

This chain connects TRBV29-1 to TRBJ2-6; TRBD2 aligns across 14 bases. CDR3 size: 17 residues. Germline loops: CDR1 SQVTM, CDR2 ANQGSEA. Losses at the gene ends were 7 bases for V and 2 bases for J; bases not matched to a gene: 7. The CDR3 DNA sequence: TGCAGCGCCGGGACTAGCGGGAGATCTGCTGGGGCCAACGTCCTGACTTTC. Residues: CSAGTSGRSAGANVLTF.

This chain joins TRBV6-5 and TRBJ1-1, with D uncertain. V was pared by 0 bases and J by 1 base, with 6 bases between. Per the germline V gene, CDR1 is MNHEY and CDR2 is SVGAGI. This CDR3 region has 14 residues. The CDR3 loop reads CASSYSWGNTEAFF. DNA of the CDR3: TGTGCCAGCAGTTACTCGTGGGGGAACACTGAAGCTTTCTTT.

J is TRBJ1-2 and V is TRBV13; no definite D call. Trimming removed 1 base at V and 7 bases at J, with 10 bases between. Germline V gives CDR1 PRHDT, CDR2 FYEKMQ (reference sequence). The CDR3 extends over 13 amino acids. The CDR3 coding sequence is TGTGCCAGCAGCTTAGCGGGAGGGCTTGGCTACACCTTC. Its protein is CASSLAGGLGYTF.

This chain links TRBV19 with TRBJ2-1, with D unresolved. The length of the CDR3 is 12 residues. CDR1 LNHDA and CDR2 SQIVND come from the germline V gene (reference sequence). The V gene lost 6 bases and the J gene lost 2 bases, with 5 bases spanning the gap. CDR3 amino acids: CASSTAYNEQFF. The CDR3 DNA follows: TGTGCCAGTAGCACAGCCTACAATGAGCAGTTCTTC.

This clone showed up just once. V gene TRBV7-8 combines with J gene TRBJ1-1; D call uncertain. The CDR3 has 13 amino acids. V gave up 1 base and J gave up 7 bases, with 10 bases separating them. Germline V gene data show CDR1 as SGHVS and CDR2 as FQNEAQ. The CDR3 DNA sequence: TGTGCCAGCAGCTTAGAGGCAGCCAATGAAGCTTTCTTT. It specifies CASSLEAANEAFF.

The chain links TRBV7-3 to TRBJ2-6, with D possibly called TRBD1 or TRBD2 (5 bases each). Germline V CDR1 and CDR2: SGHTA, FQGTGA. The CDR3 sequence is 17 residues long. Trimming took 3 bases from V and 4 from J, leaving 16 bases between them. The CDR3 DNA reads as TGTGCCAGCAGCTTTCTTGGGGGAATTGCAGGGGCCAACGTCCTGACTTTC. Its translation: CASSFLGGIAGANVLTF.

In this sample, this clone turned up once. The chain joins TRBV29-1 to TRBJ2-1, with TRBD1 matching 12 bases. After removal of 7 bases from V and 7 bases from J, the junction contained 8 bases not matched to a gene. CDR3 length: 14 amino acids. Germline CDR1 SQVTM, CDR2 ANQGSEA. In DNA form, the CDR3 reads TGCAGCGCCCCGGGACAGGGGGCCGGAAATGAGCAGTTCTTC. Translated, it gives CSAPGQGAGNEQFF.

Concerning this clone: Additional DNA sequences in this sample encode the identical CDR3. This CDR3 is CASSQAQGYEQYF. The CDR3 coding sequence is TGCGCCAGCAGCCAAGCCCAGGGTTACGAGCAGTACTTC. This chain joins TRBV4-1 and TRBJ2-7; possibly TRBD1 for D (5 bases). The germline V and J ends were trimmed by 1 base and 4 bases, with 8 bases remaining between them. Germline CDR1 is MGHRA and CDR2 is YSYEKL. The CDR3 consists of 13 residues.

The chain uses TRBV14 and TRBJ1-2; a possible D gene is TRBD1 (5 bases). This CDR3 comprises 15 residues. Trimming stripped 0 bases from V and 3 bases from J, with 11 bases between. CDR1 and CDR2 from the germline V gene are SGHDN and FVKESK. The DNA of the CDR3 is TGTGCCAGCAGCCAAGATCCGGGGGGAGACTATGGCTACACCTTC. Its protein product is CASSQDPGGDYGYTF.

V is TRBV19 and J is TRBJ2-2; possibly TRBD1 for D (5 bases). The germline gives CDR1 LNHDA, CDR2 SQIVND (reference sequence). The length of the CDR3 is 15 residues. Trimming pared 5 bases from V and 1 base from J, leaving 11 bases between. DNA for the CDR3: TGTGCCAGTAGTCAGGGCCCACAGAACACCGGGGAGCTGTTTTTT. Encoded protein: CASSQGPQNTGELFF.

The J gene is TRBJ1-1, the V gene TRBV30, with D possibly TRBD1 on 5 matching bases. The germline CDR1 and CDR2 sequences are GTSNPN and SVGIG (reference sequence). The CDR3 runs 12 residues. Trimming took 4 bases from V and 6 from J, leaving 12 bases between them. As DNA, the CDR3 is TGTGCCTGGACCCACAGGCTATCTGAAGCTTTCTTT. The encoded protein is CAWTHRLSEAFF.

This clone was counted between two and nine times. The V call is TRBV7-9, the J call TRBJ1-1, with D hard to call. Germline CDR1 reads SEHNR; CDR2 reads FQNEAQ (reference sequence). The V gene lost 5 bases and the J gene lost 5 bases, with 15 bases spanning the gap. This CDR3 contains 14 residues. The CDR3 region is CASSPTGAETEAFF. The CDR3 DNA is TGTGCCAGCAGCCCCACGGGTGCCGAGACTGAAGCTTTCTTT. Full variable domain (missing parts from reference TRBV7-9 and TRBJ1-1): DTGVSQNPRHKITKRGQNVTFRCDPISEHNRLYWYRQTLGQGPEFLTYFQNEAQLEKSRLLSDRFSAERPKGSFSTLEIQRTEQGDSAMYLCASSPTGAETEAFFGQGTRLTVV.

This clone showed up just once. The chain is built from TRBV27 and TRBJ1-5; D gene unclear. CDR3 length: 15 residues. The V gene's germline CDR1 is MNHEY and CDR2 SMNVEV (reference sequence). V was clipped by 5 bases and J by 1 base, with 12 bases between them. DNA of the CDR3: TGTGCCAGCAGTCTTACGAAAAGGAGCAATCAGCCCCAGCATTTT. Translated: CASSLTKRSNQPQHF.

The chain uses TRBV10-1 and TRBJ1-1; D ambiguous. Trimming shortened V by 6 bases and J by 6 bases, and 17 bases separated the two germline ends. This CDR3 region has 14 residues. Germline CDR1 and CDR2: WNHNN and SYGVQD (reference sequence). The CDR3: CASSPEFPGAEAFF. CDR3 bases: TGCGCCAGCAGCCCCGAATTCCCTGGGGCTGAAGCTTTCTTT.

As for this clone: Different DNA sequences within this sample yield the same CDR3. The V and J genes are TRBV5-6 and TRBJ2-6; no definite D call. V was trimmed by 0 bases and J by 1 base, leaving 5 bases between them. The CDR3 spans 15 residues. Germline CDR1 reads SGHDT; CDR2 reads YYEEEE. The CDR3 spells CASSLGISGANVLTF. CDR3 coding DNA: TGTGCCAGCAGCTTGGGGATTTCTGGGGCCAACGTCCTGACTTTC.

In DNA, the CDR3 is TGTGCCACCCGAGAGGATACGAGGACAGGGGGCTGGGAAAAACTGTTTTTT. This gives the protein CATREDTRTGGWEKLFF. The chain couples TRBV28 to TRBJ1-4, with 11 bases aligning to TRBD1. The CDR3 sequence is 17 residues long. Germline CDR1 and CDR2: MDHEN and SYDVKM. With V trimmed by 10 bases and J by 8 bases, 18 bases remained unmatched.

The chain carries TRBV29-1 and TRBJ2-3; 8 bases align to TRBD2. The CDR3 totals 13 residues. Germline V gene sequence: CDR1 SQVTM, CDR2 ANQGSEA. V shed 4 bases and J 5 bases; nucleotides not matched to a gene: 5. CDR3 bases: TGCAGCGTTGCCCGGACTAGCCGAGATACGCAGTATTTT. Encoded protein: CSVARTSRDTQYF.

The CDR3 region has the DNA TGCGCCAGCAGCTTGCGCTTGGGGGACGGGACCACTGAAGCTTTCTTT. Its translation is CASSLRLGDGTTEAFF. The genes are TRBV5-1 and TRBJ1-1, with D possibly being TRBD1 (5 bases). This CDR3 is built from 16 residues. Germline CDR1 and CDR2: SGHRS and YFSETQ. V lost 1 base to trimming and J lost 4 bases, with 17 bases between them.